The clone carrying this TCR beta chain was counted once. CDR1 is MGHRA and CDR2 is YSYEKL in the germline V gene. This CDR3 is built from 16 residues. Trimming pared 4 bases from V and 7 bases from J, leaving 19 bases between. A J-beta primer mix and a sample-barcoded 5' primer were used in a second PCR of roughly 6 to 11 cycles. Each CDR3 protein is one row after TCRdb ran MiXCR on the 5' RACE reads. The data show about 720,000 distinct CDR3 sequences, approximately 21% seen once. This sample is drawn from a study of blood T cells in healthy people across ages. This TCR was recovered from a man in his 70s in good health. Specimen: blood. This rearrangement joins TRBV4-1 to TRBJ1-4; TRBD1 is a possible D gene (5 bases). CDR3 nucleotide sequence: TGCGCCAGCAGCCTCCAATCCCAGGGCGCTTCTGAAAAACTGTTTTTT. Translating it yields CASSLQSQGASEKLFF.